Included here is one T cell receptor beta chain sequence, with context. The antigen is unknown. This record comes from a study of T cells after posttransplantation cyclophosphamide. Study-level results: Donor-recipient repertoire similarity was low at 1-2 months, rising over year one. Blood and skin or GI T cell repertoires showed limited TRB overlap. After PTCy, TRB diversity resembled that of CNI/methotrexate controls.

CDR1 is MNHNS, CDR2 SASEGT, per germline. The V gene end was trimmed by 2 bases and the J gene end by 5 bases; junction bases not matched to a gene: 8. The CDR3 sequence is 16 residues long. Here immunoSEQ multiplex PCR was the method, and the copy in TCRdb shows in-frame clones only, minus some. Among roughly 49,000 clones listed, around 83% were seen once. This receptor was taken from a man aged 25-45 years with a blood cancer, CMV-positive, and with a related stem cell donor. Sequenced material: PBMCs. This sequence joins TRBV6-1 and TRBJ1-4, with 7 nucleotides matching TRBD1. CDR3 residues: CASSEIGGAGNEKLFF. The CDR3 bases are TGTGCCAGCAGTGAAATAGGGGGCGCGGGGAATGAAAAACTGTTTTTT.